This record looks at one T cell receptor beta chain sequence and its context. No antigen is known for it. The data belong to a study of graft-versus-host responses after intestinal transplantation. Per the germline V gene, CDR1 is MNHNS and CDR2 is SASEGT. Trimming stripped 3 bases from V and 3 bases from J, with 3 bases between. The CDR3 consists of 12 residues. General study points: Investigators detected GvH clones in recipient marrow, with some emerging earlier in ileum or blood. In patients with graft-donor T cell macrochimerism, allograft graft-versus-host to host-versus-graft clonal ratios were high.

Assay used: immunoSEQ multiplex PCR; TCRdb lists only in-frame clones, some missing. The data show 150,000 or so clones, 92% seen once. V gene TRBV6-1 combines with J gene TRBJ1-5; unclear D gene. Specimen: unstimulated CD4+ T cells sorted from spleen or lymph node cells, collected before intestinal transplant. The source of this sequence is a human donor who received an intestinal transplant. CDR3 coding DNA: TGTGCCAGCAGTGATCCCAATCAGCCCCAGCATTTT. This translates into CASSDPNQPQHF.